A selection of T cell receptor beta chains follows, all from one sample in a study of CD8 T cells in ankylosing spondylitis. TCRdb recomputed calls from the 5' RACE reads with MiXCR, one row per CDR3 protein. The sample contains 200,000 to 300,000 distinct CDR3 sequences, about 10% of which appear only once. The sequencing input was blood, either unsorted or a sorted T cell fraction (not recorded which). These receptors were collected from a male donor with ankylosing spondylitis or in good health (not recorded which). CDR3s include the opening cysteine and the closing phenylalanine or tryptophan. Fields, in order: V gene, clone size, J gene, D gene, CDR3 protein, CDR3 DNA. The D gene is left open where the match is weak. Size is omitted from some rows. Given values are once, few, many or a class for expanded clones.

V gene: TRBV7-2; clone size: -; J gene: TRBJ2-5; D gene: -; CDR3 protein: CASSPGLLYQETQYF; CDR3 DNA: TGTGCCAGCAGCCCGGGACTCCTGTACCAAGAGACCCAGTACTTC
V gene: TRBV7-9; clone size: many; J gene: TRBJ2-5; D gene: -; CDR3 protein: CASSTGESFETQYF; CDR3 DNA: TGTGCCAGCAGCACCGGGGAAAGTTTTGAGACCCAGTACTTC
V gene: TRBV27; clone size: -; J gene: TRBJ2-2; D gene: TRBD1; CDR3 protein: CASRGGQGEVGELFF; CDR3 DNA: TGTGCCAGCAGGGGGGGACAGGGTGAGGTCGGGGAGCTGTTTTTT
V gene: TRBV2; clone size: few; J gene: TRBJ2-3; D gene: TRBD2; CDR3 protein: CASNLAGLAGGATDTQYF; CDR3 DNA: TGTGCCAGCAACTTGGCTGGACTAGCGGGAGGTGCCACAGATACGCAGTATTTT
V gene: TRBV5-5; clone size: -; J gene: TRBJ2-7; D gene: -; CDR3 protein: CASSVRVSDSYEQYF; CDR3 DNA: TGTGCCAGCAGCGTCAGGGTATCAGACTCCTACGAGCAGTACTTC
V gene: TRBV21-1; clone size: -; J gene: TRBJ2-1; D gene: -; CDR3 protein: CASSTLLGQGRPLAGGVQFF; CDR3 DNA: TGTGCCAGCAGTACTTTACTTGGACAGGGCAGGCCACTAGCGGGAGGAGTGCAGTTCTTC
V gene: TRBV5-1; clone size: many; J gene: TRBJ2-7; D gene: TRBD1; CDR3 protein: CASSSIRGTGLLEQYF; CDR3 DNA: TGCGCCAGCAGCTCCATCCGAGGGACAGGGCTCTTGGAGCAGTACTTC
V gene: TRBV4-1; clone size: -; J gene: TRBJ1-2; D gene: -; CDR3 protein: CASSLNPDGNYGYTF; CDR3 DNA: TGCGCCAGCAGCCTAAACCCGGACGGCAACTATGGCTACACCTTC
V gene: TRBV2; clone size: few; J gene: TRBJ1-5; D gene: -; CDR3 protein: CASSEGRRRGQPQHF; CDR3 DNA: TGTGCCAGCAGTGAGGGCAGGCGGAGGGGTCAGCCCCAGCATTTT
V gene: TRBV20-1; clone size: many; J gene: TRBJ1-2; D gene: -; CDR3 protein: CSARRAFRDGYTF; CDR3 DNA: TGCAGTGCTAGAAGGGCATTCCGTGATGGCTACACCTTC
V gene: TRBV2; clone size: many; J gene: TRBJ1-6; D gene: TRBD1; CDR3 protein: CASSPGTATNSPLHF; CDR3 DNA: TGTGCCAGCAGCCCCGGGACAGCAACCAATTCACCCCTCCACTTT
V gene: TRBV7-6; clone size: many; J gene: TRBJ2-3; D gene: TRBD2; CDR3 protein: CASSSRTSGIDTQYF; CDR3 DNA: TGTGCCAGCAGTTCTCGGACTAGCGGGATAGATACGCAGTATTTT
V gene: TRBV7-2; clone size: -; J gene: TRBJ2-5; D gene: TRBD2; CDR3 protein: CASSLTSGAQETQYF; CDR3 DNA: TGTGCCAGCAGCTTGACTAGCGGGGCTCAAGAGACCCAGTACTTC
V gene: TRBV6-5; clone size: many; J gene: TRBJ2-2; D gene: -; CDR3 protein: CASSSTLTGRITGELFF; CDR3 DNA: TGTGCCAGCAGTTCCACCCTAACAGGGCGGATCACCGGGGAGCTGTTTTTT
V gene: TRBV7-9; clone size: many; J gene: TRBJ1-2; D gene: -; CDR3 protein: CAAAVPSGYTF; CDR3 DNA: TGTGCCGCGGCAGTTCCTTCGGGCTACACCTTC
V gene: TRBV30; clone size: few; J gene: TRBJ2-7; D gene: -; CDR3 protein: CAWDPDRAAPYEQYF; CDR3 DNA: TGTGCCTGGGACCCCGACCGTGCGGCGCCCTACGAGCAGTACTTC
V gene: TRBV5-1; clone size: many; J gene: TRBJ2-1; D gene: TRBD2; CDR3 protein: CASSLVLAGDDEQFF; CDR3 DNA: TGCGCCAGCAGCTTGGTACTAGCGGGAGACGATGAGCAGTTCTTC
V gene: TRBV3-1; clone size: many; J gene: TRBJ2-7; D gene: -; CDR3 protein: CASSQATNYEQYF; CDR3 DNA: TGTGCCAGCAGCCAAGCGACTAACTACGAGCAGTACTTC
V gene: TRBV4-2; clone size: -; J gene: TRBJ1-2; D gene: -; CDR3 protein: CASSLGSDTTYGYTF; CDR3 DNA: TGTGCCAGCAGCCTAGGATCGGACACGACCTATGGCTACACCTTC
V gene: TRBV21-1; clone size: many; J gene: TRBJ2-7; D gene: -; CDR3 protein: CASSPRDRVPYEQYF; CDR3 DNA: TGTGCCAGCAGCCCCCGGGACAGGGTTCCCTACGAGCAGTACTTC
V gene: TRBV15; clone size: -; J gene: TRBJ1-4; D gene: -; CDR3 protein: CATSRDQVGSPQKLFF; CDR3 DNA: TGTGCCACCAGCAGAGATCAAGTAGGGTCCCCGCAAAAACTGTTTTTT
V gene: TRBV30; clone size: many; J gene: TRBJ1-2; D gene: -; CDR3 protein: CAWSENYYGYTF; CDR3 DNA: TGTGCCTGGAGTGAGAATTACTATGGCTACACCTTC
V gene: TRBV2; clone size: -; J gene: TRBJ2-2; D gene: -; CDR3 protein: CASSLAGRINTGELFF; CDR3 DNA: TGTGCCAGCAGCCTCGCGGGGCGGATAAACACCGGGGAGCTGTTTTTT
V gene: TRBV3-1; clone size: many; J gene: TRBJ2-7; D gene: TRBD2; CDR3 protein: CASRGGGSYEQYF; CDR3 DNA: TGTGCCAGCAGGGGGGGGGGGTCCTACGAGCAGTACTTC
V gene: TRBV9; clone size: many; J gene: TRBJ2-1; D gene: TRBD2; CDR3 protein: CASSGGLAGGWEQFF; CDR3 DNA: TGTGCCAGCAGCGGAGGACTAGCGGGAGGATGGGAGCAGTTCTTC
V gene: TRBV10-3; clone size: many; J gene: TRBJ2-1; D gene: TRBD2; CDR3 protein: CAITPTSDSYNEQFF; CDR3 DNA: TGTGCCATCACCCCGACTAGCGACTCCTACAATGAGCAGTTCTTC
V gene: TRBV10-3; clone size: many; J gene: TRBJ1-2; D gene: -; CDR3 protein: CAIMALGGYTF; CDR3 DNA: TGTGCCATCATGGCCCTGGGGGGCTACACCTTC
V gene: TRBV12-3/TRBV12-4; clone size: many; J gene: TRBJ1-2; D gene: TRBD1; CDR3 protein: CASSLGLNRGRGGYTF; CDR3 DNA: TGTGCCAGCAGTTTGGGGCTAAACAGGGGGCGAGGGGGCTACACCTTC
V gene: TRBV30; clone size: once; J gene: TRBJ2-1; D gene: -; CDR3 protein: CAWSPGADWNNEQFF; CDR3 DNA: TGTGCCTGGAGTCCGGGGGCGGACTGGAACAATGAGCAGTTCTTC
V gene: TRBV20-1; clone size: -; J gene: TRBJ2-3; D gene: TRBD2; CDR3 protein: CSAPMGGRPEDTQYF; CDR3 DNA: TGCAGTGCTCCAATGGGCGGGAGGCCGGAAGATACGCAGTATTTT
V gene: TRBV10-3; clone size: many; J gene: TRBJ2-2; D gene: -; CDR3 protein: CAISSGSGELFF; CDR3 DNA: TGTGCCATCAGTAGCGGAAGCGGGGAGCTGTTTTTT
V gene: TRBV4-1; clone size: many; J gene: TRBJ1-4; D gene: TRBD1; CDR3 protein: CASSGDRDGEKLFF; CDR3 DNA: TGCGCCAGCAGCGGTGACAGGGATGGTGAAAAACTGTTTTTT
V gene: TRBV29-1; clone size: -; J gene: TRBJ2-3; D gene: TRBD2; CDR3 protein: CSGREGTDTQYF; CDR3 DNA: TGCAGCGGCAGGGAGGGGACAGATACGCAGTATTTT
V gene: TRBV6-5; clone size: many; J gene: TRBJ2-2; D gene: TRBD2; CDR3 protein: CASSYSNSVGLLTGELFF; CDR3 DNA: TGTGCCAGCAGTTACTCGAACAGTGTGGGACTACTCACCGGGGAGCTGTTTTTT
V gene: TRBV20-1; clone size: -; J gene: TRBJ2-1; D gene: TRBD2; CDR3 protein: CSLAGGYNEQFF; CDR3 DNA: TGCAGCCTAGCGGGGGGCTACAATGAGCAGTTCTTC
V gene: TRBV2; clone size: -; J gene: TRBJ2-3; D gene: -; CDR3 protein: CASSRALRDTQYF; CDR3 DNA: TGTGCCAGCAGCCGGGCCCTCCGAGATACGCAGTATTTT
V gene: TRBV29-1; clone size: many; J gene: TRBJ1-5; D gene: -; CDR3 protein: CSATGASNQPQHF; CDR3 DNA: TGCAGCGCGACAGGTGCCAGCAATCAGCCCCAGCATTTT
V gene: TRBV20-1; clone size: many; J gene: TRBJ1-1; D gene: TRBD1; CDR3 protein: CSARREGAGTEAFF; CDR3 DNA: TGCAGTGCTAGACGTGAGGGGGCCGGAACTGAAGCTTTCTTT
V gene: TRBV20-1; clone size: many; J gene: TRBJ2-3; D gene: -; CDR3 protein: CSATRPGEVSTDTQYF; CDR3 DNA: TGCAGTGCAACCCGGCCCGGGGAGGTTAGCACAGATACGCAGTATTTT
V gene: TRBV11-1; clone size: few; J gene: TRBJ2-1; D gene: -; CDR3 protein: CASSSTGLVNEQFF; CDR3 DNA: TGTGCCAGCAGCTCCACGGGGTTGGTGAATGAGCAGTTCTTC
V gene: TRBV5-1; clone size: many; J gene: TRBJ2-1; D gene: TRBD2; CDR3 protein: CASSPLAINEQFF; CDR3 DNA: TGCGCCAGCAGCCCACTAGCGATCAATGAGCAGTTCTTC
V gene: TRBV25-1; clone size: many; J gene: TRBJ2-7; D gene: TRBD2; CDR3 protein: CASSALRIAGVDEQYF; CDR3 DNA: TGTGCCAGCAGTGCGTTACGAATAGCGGGGGTTGACGAGCAGTACTTC
V gene: TRBV3-1; clone size: many; J gene: TRBJ2-7; D gene: -; CDR3 protein: CASSQDSGEYEQYF; CDR3 DNA: TGTGCCAGCAGCCAAGACTCGGGAGAGTACGAGCAGTACTTC
V gene: TRBV19; clone size: -; J gene: TRBJ2-7; D gene: -; CDR3 protein: CASNGGGSSYEQYF; CDR3 DNA: TGTGCCAGTAATGGCGGCGGTTCGTCCTACGAGCAGTACTTC
V gene: TRBV20-1; clone size: many; J gene: TRBJ2-7; D gene: -; CDR3 protein: CSVYRGLSYEQYF; CDR3 DNA: TGCAGTGTCTACAGGGGACTATCCTACGAGCAGTACTTC